The sample holds one count of the clone carrying this T cell receptor beta chain. Its target is unknown. As for time point: week 35, safety follow-up. One vaccine dose held 300 ug of mutant IDH1 20-mer peptide and came with topical imiquimod. The table came from immunoSEQ multiplex PCR; TCRdb's copy has only in-frame clones and leaves some out. The sample consists of about 32,000 clones, over 65% of them appearing once. This entry is derived from a study of a mutant IDH1 vaccine in newly diagnosed glioma. Background on the study: Most patients had received both radiotherapy and temozolomide, the prior options being radiotherapy, temozolomide, or both. Study results and limitations: A vaccine-induced immune response developed in about 93% of the patients.

The germline V gene has CDR1 MNHEY and CDR2 SVGAGI. This CDR3 spans 14 amino acids. The V segment lost 4 bases and the J segment 5 bases; nucleotides outside the gene matches: 1. The rearrangement joins TRBV6-5 to TRBJ1-6, with TRBD1 matching over 8 bases. The clonotype originates from a middle-aged woman with glioma. Sequences were derived from PBMCs, sampled from a glioma patient whose treatment included an IDH1 peptide vaccine. CDR3 sequence reads: CASSLTGDNSPLHF. Written as DNA, the CDR3 is TGTGCCAGCAGTTTGACAGGGGATAATTCACCCCTCCACTTT.